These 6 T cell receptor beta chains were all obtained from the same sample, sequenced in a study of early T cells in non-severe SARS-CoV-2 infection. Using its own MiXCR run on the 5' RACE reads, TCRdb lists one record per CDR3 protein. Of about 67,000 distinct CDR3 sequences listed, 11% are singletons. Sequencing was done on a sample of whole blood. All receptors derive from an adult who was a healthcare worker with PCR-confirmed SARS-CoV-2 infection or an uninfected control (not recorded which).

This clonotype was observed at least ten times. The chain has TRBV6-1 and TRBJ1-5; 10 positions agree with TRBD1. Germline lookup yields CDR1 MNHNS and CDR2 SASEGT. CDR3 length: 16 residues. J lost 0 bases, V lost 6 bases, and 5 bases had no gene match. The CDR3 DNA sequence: TGTGCCAGCAGGGCCGGGACAGGGGTTAGCAATCAGCCCCAGCATTTT. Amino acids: CASRAGTGVSNQPQHF.

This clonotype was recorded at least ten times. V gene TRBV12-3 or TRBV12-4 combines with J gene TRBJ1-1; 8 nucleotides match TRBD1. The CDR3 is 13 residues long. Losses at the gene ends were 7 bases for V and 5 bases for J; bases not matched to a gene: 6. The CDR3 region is CASNDRGVTEAFF. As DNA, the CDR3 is TGTGCCAGCAACGACAGGGGTGTTACTGAAGCTTTCTTT.

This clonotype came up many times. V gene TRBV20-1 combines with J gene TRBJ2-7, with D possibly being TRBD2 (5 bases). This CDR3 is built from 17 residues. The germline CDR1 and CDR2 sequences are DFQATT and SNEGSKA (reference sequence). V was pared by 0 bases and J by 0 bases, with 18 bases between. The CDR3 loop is CSARDLIKAASSYEQYF. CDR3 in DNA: TGCAGTGCTAGAGATCTAATCAAAGCGGCAAGCTCCTACGAGCAGTACTTC.

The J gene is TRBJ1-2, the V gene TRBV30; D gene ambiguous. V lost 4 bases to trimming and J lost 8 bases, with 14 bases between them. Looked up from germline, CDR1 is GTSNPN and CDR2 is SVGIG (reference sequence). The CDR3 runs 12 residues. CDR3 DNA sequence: TGTGCCTGGACGCGAACGCCCACCGGCTACACCTTC. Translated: CAWTRTPTGYTF.

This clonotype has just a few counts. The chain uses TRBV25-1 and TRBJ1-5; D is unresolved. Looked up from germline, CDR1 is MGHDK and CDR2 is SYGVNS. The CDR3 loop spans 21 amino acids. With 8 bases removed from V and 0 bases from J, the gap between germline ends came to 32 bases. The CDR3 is CASRSHPAITASGHSNQPQHF. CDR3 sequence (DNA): TGTGCCAGCCGAAGCCATCCGGCTATCACAGCCTCCGGCCATAGCAATCAGCCCCAGCATTTT.

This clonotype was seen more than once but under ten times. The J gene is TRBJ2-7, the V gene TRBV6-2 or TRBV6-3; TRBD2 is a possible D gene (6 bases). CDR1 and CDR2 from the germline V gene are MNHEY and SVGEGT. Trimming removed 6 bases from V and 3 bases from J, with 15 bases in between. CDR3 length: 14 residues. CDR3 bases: TGTGCCAGCAGCGACACCCGGAGGGTCTACGAGCAGTACTTC. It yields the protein CASSDTRRVYEQYF.